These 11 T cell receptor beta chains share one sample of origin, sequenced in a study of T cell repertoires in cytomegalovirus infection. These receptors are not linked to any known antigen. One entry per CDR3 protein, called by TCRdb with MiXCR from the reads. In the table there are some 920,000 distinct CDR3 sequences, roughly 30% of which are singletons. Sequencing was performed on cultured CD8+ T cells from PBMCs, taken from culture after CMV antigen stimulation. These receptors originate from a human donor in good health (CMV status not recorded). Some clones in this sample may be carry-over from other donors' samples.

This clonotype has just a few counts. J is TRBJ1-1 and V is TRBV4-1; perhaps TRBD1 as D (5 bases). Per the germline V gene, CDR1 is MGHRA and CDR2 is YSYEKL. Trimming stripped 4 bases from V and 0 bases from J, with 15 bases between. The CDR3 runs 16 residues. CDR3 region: CASSPGWGPMNTEAFF. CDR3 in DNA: TGCGCCAGCAGCCCCGGGTGGGGACCGATGAACACTGAAGCTTTCTTT.

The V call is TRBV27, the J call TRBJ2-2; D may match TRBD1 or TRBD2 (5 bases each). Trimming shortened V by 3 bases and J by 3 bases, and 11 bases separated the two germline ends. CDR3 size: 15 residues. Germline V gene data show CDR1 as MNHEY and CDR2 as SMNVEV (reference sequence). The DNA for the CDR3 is TGTGCCAGCAGTTTCGTGGGGGTGGACACCGGGGAGCTGTTTTTT. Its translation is CASSFVGVDTGELFF.

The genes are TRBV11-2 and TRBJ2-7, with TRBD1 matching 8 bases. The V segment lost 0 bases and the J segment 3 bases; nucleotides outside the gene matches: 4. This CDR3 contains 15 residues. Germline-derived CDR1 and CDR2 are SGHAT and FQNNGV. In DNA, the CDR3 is TGTGCCAGCAGCTTAGAATTAGGACAGGGCTACGAGCAGTACGTC. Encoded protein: CASSLELGQGYEQYV.

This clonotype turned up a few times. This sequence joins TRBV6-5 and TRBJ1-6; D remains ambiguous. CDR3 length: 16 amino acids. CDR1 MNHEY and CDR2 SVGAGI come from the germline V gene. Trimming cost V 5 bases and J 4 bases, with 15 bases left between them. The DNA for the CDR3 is TGTGCCAGCAGTGATCGAAAATCGAAATATAATTCACCCCTCCACTTT. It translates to CASSDRKSKYNSPLHF.

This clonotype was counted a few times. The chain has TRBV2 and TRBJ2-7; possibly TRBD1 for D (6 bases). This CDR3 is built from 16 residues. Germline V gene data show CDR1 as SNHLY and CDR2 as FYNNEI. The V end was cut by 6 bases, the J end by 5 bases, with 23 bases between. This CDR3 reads CASRRIPTGFRNEQYV. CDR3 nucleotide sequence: TGTGCCAGCAGGAGGATCCCCACAGGGTTCAGGAACGAGCAGTACGTC.

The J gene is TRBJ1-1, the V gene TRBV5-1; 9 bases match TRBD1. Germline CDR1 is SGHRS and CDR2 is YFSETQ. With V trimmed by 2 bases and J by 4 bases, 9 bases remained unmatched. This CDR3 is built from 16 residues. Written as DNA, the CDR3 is TGCGCCAGCAGCTTCCAAACAGGGGGCGCGGGCACTGAAGCTTTCTTT. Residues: CASSFQTGGAGTEAFF.

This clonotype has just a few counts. Here the CDR3 DNA reads TGTGCCAGCAGTTTAATCATGCAGGGAAATTCACCCCTCCACTTT. It is translated as CASSLIMQGNSPLHF. The chain uses TRBV28 and TRBJ1-6, with D maybe TRBD1 (5 bases). Trimming cost V 2 bases and J 7 bases, with 12 bases left between them. CDR3 size: 15 residues. Germline V CDR1 and CDR2: MDHEN, SYDVKM. Drawing the rest from reference TRBV28 and TRBJ1-6, the complete variable domain is DVKVTQSSRYLVKRTGEKVFLECVQDMDHENMFWYRQDPGLGLRLIYFSYDVKMKEKGDIPEGYSVSREKKERFSLILESASTNQTSMYLCASSLIMQGNSPLHFGNGTRLTVT.

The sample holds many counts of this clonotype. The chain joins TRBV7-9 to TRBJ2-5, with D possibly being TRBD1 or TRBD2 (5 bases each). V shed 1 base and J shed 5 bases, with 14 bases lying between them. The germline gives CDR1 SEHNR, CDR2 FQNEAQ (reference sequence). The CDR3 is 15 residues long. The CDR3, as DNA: TGTGCCAGCAGCTTAGATGGGGGATCCGTCGAGACCCAGTACTTC. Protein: CASSLDGGSVETQYF.

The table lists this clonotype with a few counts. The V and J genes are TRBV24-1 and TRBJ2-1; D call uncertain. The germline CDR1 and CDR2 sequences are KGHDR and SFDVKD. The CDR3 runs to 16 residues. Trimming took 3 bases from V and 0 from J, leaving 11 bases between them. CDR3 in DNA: TGTGCCACCAGTGATGGTTGGGTGAGCTCCTACAATGAGCAGTTCTTC. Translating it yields CATSDGWVSSYNEQFF.

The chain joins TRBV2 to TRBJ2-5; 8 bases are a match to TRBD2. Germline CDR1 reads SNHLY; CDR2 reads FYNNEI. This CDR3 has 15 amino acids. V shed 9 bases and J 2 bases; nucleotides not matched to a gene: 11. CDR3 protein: CASPLRTGGQETQYF. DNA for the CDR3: TGTGCCAGTCCCCTAAGAACGGGGGGGCAAGAGACCCAGTACTTC.

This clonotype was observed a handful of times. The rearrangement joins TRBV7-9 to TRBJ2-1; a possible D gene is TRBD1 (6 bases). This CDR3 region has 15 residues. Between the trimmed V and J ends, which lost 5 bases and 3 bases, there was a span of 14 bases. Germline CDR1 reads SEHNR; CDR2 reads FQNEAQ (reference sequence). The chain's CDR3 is CASSPRQAFYNEQFF. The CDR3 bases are TGTGCCAGCAGCCCCCGACAGGCTTTCTACAATGAGCAGTTCTTC.